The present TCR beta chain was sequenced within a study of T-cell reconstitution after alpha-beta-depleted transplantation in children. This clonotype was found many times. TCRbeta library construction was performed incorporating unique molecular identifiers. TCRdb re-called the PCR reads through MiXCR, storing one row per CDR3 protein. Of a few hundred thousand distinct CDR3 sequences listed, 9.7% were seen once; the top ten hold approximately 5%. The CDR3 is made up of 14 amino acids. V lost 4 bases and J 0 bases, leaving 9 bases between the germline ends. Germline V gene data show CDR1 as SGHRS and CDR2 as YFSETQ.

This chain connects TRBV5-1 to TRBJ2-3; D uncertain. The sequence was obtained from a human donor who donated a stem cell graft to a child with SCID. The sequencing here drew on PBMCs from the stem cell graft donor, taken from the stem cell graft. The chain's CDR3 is CASSTSPSTDTQYF. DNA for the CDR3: TGCGCCAGCAGCACCAGTCCTAGCACAGATACGCAGTATTTT.